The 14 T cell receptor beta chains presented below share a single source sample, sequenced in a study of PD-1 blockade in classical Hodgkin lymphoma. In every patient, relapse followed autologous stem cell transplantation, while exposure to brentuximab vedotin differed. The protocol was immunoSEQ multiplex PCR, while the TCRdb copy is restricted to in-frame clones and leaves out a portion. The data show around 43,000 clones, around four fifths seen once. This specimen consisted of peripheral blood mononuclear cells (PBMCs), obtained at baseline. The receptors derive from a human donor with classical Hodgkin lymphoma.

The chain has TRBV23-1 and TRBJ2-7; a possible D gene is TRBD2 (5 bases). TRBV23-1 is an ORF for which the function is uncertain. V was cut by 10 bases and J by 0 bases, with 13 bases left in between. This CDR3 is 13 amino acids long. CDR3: CANWTEVSYEQYF. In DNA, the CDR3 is TGCGCCAACTGGACGGAGGTCTCCTACGAGCAGTACTTC.

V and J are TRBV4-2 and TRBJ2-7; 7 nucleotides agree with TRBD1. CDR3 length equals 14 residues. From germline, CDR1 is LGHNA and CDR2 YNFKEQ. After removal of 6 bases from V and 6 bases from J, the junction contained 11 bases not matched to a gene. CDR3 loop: CASRYGQESGEQYF. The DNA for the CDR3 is TGTGCCAGCAGATACGGACAGGAATCGGGCGAGCAGTACTTC.

The CDR3 nucleotides read TGCGCCAGCAGTGAAGACACCGCCTACGAGCAGTACTTC. This encodes CASSEDTAYEQYF. The rearrangement joins TRBV10-2 to TRBJ2-7; D call uncertain. Germline lookup yields CDR1 WSHSY and CDR2 SAAADI. V was trimmed by 3 bases and J by 2 bases, leaving 8 bases between them. This CDR3 spans 13 amino acids.

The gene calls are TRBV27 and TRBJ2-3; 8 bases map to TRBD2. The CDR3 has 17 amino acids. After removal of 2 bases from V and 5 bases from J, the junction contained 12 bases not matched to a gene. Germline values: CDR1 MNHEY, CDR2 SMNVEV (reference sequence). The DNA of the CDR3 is TGTGCCAGCAGTTTAGGGCTGAACGGGGGGGCTCAAGATACGCAGTATTTT. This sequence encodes CASSLGLNGGAQDTQYF.

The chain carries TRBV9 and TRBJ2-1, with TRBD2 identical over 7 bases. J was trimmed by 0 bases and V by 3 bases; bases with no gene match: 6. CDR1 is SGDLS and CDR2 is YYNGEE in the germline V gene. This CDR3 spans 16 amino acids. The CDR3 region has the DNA TGTGCCAGCAGCGGTTTGCGGGGGTCCTCCTACAATGAGCAGTTCTTC. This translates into CASSGLRGSSYNEQFF.

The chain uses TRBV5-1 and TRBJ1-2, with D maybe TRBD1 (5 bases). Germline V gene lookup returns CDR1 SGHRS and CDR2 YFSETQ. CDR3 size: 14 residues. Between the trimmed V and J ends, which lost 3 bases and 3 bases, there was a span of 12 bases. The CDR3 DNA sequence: TGCGCCAGCAGCTGGGGGACTGTCGACTATGGCTACACCTTC. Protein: CASSWGTVDYGYTF.

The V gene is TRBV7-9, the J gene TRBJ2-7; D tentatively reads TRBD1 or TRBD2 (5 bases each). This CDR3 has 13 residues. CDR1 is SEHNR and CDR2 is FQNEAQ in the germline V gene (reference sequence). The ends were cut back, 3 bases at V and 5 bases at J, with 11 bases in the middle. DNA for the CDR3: TGTGCCAGCAGCTTCGGGACCATCGACGAGCAGTACTTC. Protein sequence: CASSFGTIDEQYF.

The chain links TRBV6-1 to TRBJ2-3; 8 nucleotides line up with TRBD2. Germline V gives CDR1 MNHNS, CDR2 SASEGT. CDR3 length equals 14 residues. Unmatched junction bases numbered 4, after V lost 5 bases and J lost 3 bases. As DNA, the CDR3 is TGTGCCAGCAGTATCGGACTAGCTACAGATACGCAGTATTTT. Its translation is CASSIGLATDTQYF.

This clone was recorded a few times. The CDR3 sequence: CATSSPVGAGGDGANVLTF. The CDR3 DNA sequence: TGTGCCACCAGCAGTCCGGTGGGGGCAGGGGGCGACGGGGCCAACGTCCTGACTTTC. The rearrangement joins TRBV15 to TRBJ2-6; 8 nucleotides line up with TRBD1. V lost 3 bases, J lost 4 bases, and 14 bases stayed unmatched. The CDR3 runs to 19 residues. Germline values: CDR1 LNHNV, CDR2 YYDKDF (reference sequence).

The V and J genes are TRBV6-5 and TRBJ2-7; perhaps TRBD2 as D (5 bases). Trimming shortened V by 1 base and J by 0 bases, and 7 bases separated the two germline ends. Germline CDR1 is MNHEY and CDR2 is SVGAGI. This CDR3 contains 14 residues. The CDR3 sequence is CASSYFGNSYEQYF. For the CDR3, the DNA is TGTGCCAGCAGTTACTTCGGGAACTCCTACGAGCAGTACTTC.

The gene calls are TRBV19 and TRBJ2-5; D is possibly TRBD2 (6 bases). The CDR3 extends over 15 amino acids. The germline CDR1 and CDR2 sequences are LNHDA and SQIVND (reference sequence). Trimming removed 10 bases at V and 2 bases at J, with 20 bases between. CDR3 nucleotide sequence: TGTGCCACCAGTATCACTGCGGGGCAGCAAGAGACCCAGTACTTC. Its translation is CATSITAGQQETQYF.

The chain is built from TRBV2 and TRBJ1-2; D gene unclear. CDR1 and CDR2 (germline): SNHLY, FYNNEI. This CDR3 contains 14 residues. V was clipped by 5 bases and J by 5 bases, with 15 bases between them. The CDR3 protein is CASSPGVPPYGYTF. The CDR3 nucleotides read TGTGCCAGCAGTCCTGGCGTGCCACCGTATGGCTACACCTTC. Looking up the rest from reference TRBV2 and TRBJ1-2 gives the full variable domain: EPEVTQTPSHQVTQMGQEVILRCVPISNHLYFYWYRQILGQKVEFLVSFYNNEISEKSEIFDDQFSVERPDGSNFTLKIRSTKLEDSAMYFCASSPGVPPYGYTFGSGTRLTVV.

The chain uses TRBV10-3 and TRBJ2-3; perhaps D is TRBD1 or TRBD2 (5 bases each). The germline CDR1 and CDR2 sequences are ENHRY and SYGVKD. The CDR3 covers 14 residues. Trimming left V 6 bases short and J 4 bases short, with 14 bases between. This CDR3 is CAIRGVQGADTQYF. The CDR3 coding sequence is TGTGCCATCAGGGGGGTGCAGGGCGCAGATACGCAGTATTTT.

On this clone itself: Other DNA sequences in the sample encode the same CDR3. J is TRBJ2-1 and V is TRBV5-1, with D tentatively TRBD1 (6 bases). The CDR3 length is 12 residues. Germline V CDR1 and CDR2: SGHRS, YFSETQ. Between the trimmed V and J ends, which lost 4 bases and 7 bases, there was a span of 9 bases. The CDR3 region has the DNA TGCGCCAGCAGCGTACAGGGAAATGAGCAGTTCTTC. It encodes CASSVQGNEQFF.